These T cell receptor beta chains were read from a single sample in a study of T cell responses to AZD1222 COVID-19 vaccine. Clones were read by immunoSEQ multiplex PCR, and TCRdb kept only the in-frame ones, dropping some. The sample carries some 200,000 clones, 75% to 90% recorded once. The starting material was peripheral blood, obtained on day 0 of AZD1222 vaccination. The receptor set was obtained from an adult in good health. Each CDR3 is given with its conserved first and last residue. D genes are given only for firm matches. Clone size is shown for a subset of rows, as once, few, many or a class of expanded clone.

TRBJ2-6 TRBV28 . . CASSSTGLPGANVLTF TGTGCCAGCAGTTCTACAGGGCTCCCTGGGGCCAACGTCCTGACTTTC
TRBJ2-1 TRBV5-1 TRBD2 . CASSLRTSGNNEQFF TGCGCCAGCAGCCTCCGGACTAGCGGGAACAATGAGCAGTTCTTC
TRBJ2-7 TRBV6-5 TRBD2 . CASSPTSGSLREQYF TGTGCCAGCAGTCCCACTAGCGGGAGTCTGAGGGAGCAGTACTTC
TRBJ2-6 TRBV7-2 . once CASSLRGDARVGANVLTF TGTGCCAGCAGCTTAAGGGGGGATGCGAGGGTTGGGGCCAACGTCCTGACTTTC
TRBJ2-3 TRBV6-5 TRBD1 . CASRDRALRVDTQYF TGTGCCAGCAGGGACAGGGCCCTTAGAGTAGATACGCAGTATTTT
TRBJ2-1 TRBV10-1 . . CASSEIQFNEQFF TGCGCCAGCAGTGAAATACAGTTCAATGAGCAGTTCTTC
TRBJ1-6 TRBV9 . . CASSPQGRGNSPLHF TGTGCCAGCAGCCCGCAAGGCAGGGGAAATTCACCCCTCCACTTT
TRBJ1-1 TRBV24-1 . . CATSDSQGYTEAFF TGTGCCACCAGTGATAGCCAGGGGTACACTGAAGCTTTCTTT
TRBJ2-7 TRBV28 . . CASRSTGTSSEYEQYF TGTGCCAGCAGGTCCACCGGGACTTCCTCTGAATACGAGCAGTACTTC
TRBJ1-5 TRBV6-5 . once CASSHRDYSNQPQHF TGTGCCAGCAGTCACCGGGATTATAGCAATCAGCCCCAGCATTTT
TRBJ2-7 TRBV7-2 TRBD2 few CASSLKIPGTSGSRYEQYF TGTGCCAGCAGCTTAAAAATCCCCGGGACTAGCGGGAGTAGGTACGAGCAGTACTTC
TRBJ1-1 TRBV5-6 . few CASSPWNTEAFF TGTGCCAGCAGCCCCTGGAACACTGAAGCTTTCTTT
TRBJ2-7 TRBV2 . . CASSLEGGAFDEQYF TGTGCCAGCAGCCTGGAGGGGGGAGCGTTCGACGAGCAGTACTTC
TRBJ1-6 TRBV6-2/TRBV6-3 . once CASSQAVGGSPLHF TGTGCCAGCAGTCAAGCAGTTGGAGGATCACCCCTCCACTTT
TRBJ2-3 TRBV5-1 . once CASSSGQGADTQYF TGCGCCAGCAGCTCAGGACAAGGAGCAGATACGCAGTATTTT
TRBJ1-2 TRBV19 TRBD1 . CASSQDRADYGYTF TGTGCCAGTAGTCAGGACAGGGCCGACTATGGCTACACCTTC
TRBJ2-1 TRBV7-2 . . CASSSGFTNEQFF TGTGCCAGCAGCTCTGGGTTTACGAATGAGCAGTTCTTC
TRBJ1-1 TRBV9 TRBD1 . CASSVGGTGRFDTEAFF TGTGCCAGCAGCGTAGGTGGGACAGGGCGATTCGACACTGAAGCTTTCTTT
TRBJ1-3 TRBV6-5 . . CASKTAWTSGNTIYF TGTGCCAGCAAGACAGCCTGGACGTCTGGAAACACCATATATTTT
TRBJ1-6 TRBV2 . few CASSDRDNSPLHF TGTGCCAGCAGTGACAGGGATAATTCACCCCTCCACTTT
TRBJ2-7 TRBV3-1/TRBV3-2 . once CASSSRDRYEQYF TGTGCCAGCAGCAGCCGGGACCGGTACGAGCAGTACTTC
TRBJ2-2 TRBV5-1 TRBD1 . CASSLITGQVSGELFF TGCGCCAGCAGCTTGATAACCGGACAGGTTTCCGGGGAGCTGTTTTTT
TRBJ2-7 TRBV30 . . CAWSGGGGSYEQYF TGTGCCTGGAGTGGGGGAGGGGGTTCCTACGAGCAGTACTTC
TRBJ2-3 TRBV28 TRBD2 . CASSRMPGGPADTQYF TGTGCCAGCAGCCGGATGCCGGGAGGGCCCGCAGATACGCAGTATTTT
TRBJ2-7 TRBV28 TRBD2 . CASRLAGESYEQYF TGTGCCAGCAGACTAGCGGGGGAGTCCTACGAGCAGTACTTC
TRBJ2-2 TRBV19 TRBD1 . CASSRGQGSTGELFF TGTGCCAGTAGTCGAGGACAGGGCTCCACCGGGGAGCTGTTTTTT
TRBJ1-5 TRBV6-2/TRBV6-3 TRBD1 few CASSWTGVVQPQHF TGTGCCAGCAGTTGGACAGGGGTCGTTCAGCCCCAGCATTTT
TRBJ2-1 TRBV11-3 TRBD2 . CASSLVPGTRSYNEQFF TGTGCCAGCAGCTTAGTCCCCGGGACTAGGTCCTACAATGAGCAGTTCTTC
TRBJ1-6 TRBV18 TRBD1 . CASSLGTGGNSPLHF TGTGCCAGCTCACTCGGGACAGGGGGTAATTCACCCCTCCACTTT
TRBJ2-2 TRBV30 . . CAWRATGELFF TGTGCCTGGAGGGCGACCGGGGAGCTGTTTTTT
TRBJ1-1 TRBV7-9 . . CASSPMPGDRSTEAFF TGTGCCAGCAGCCCGATGCCCGGAGATCGGAGCACTGAAGCTTTCTTT
TRBJ2-1 TRBV18 . . CASSPVAPSRLSLNEQFF TGTGCCAGCTCACCAGTGGCCCCTAGCCGCCTGTCTCTCAATGAGCAGTTCTTC
TRBJ2-7 TRBV6-5 TRBD1 . CASSYSRTGASREQYF TGTGCCAGCAGTTACTCGCGGACAGGGGCTTCGCGAGAGCAGTACTTC
TRBJ2-6 TRBV27 . . CASAMAAQSSGANVLTF TGTGCCAGCGCAATGGCGGCCCAATCCTCTGGGGCCAACGTCCTGACTTTC
TRBJ2-3 TRBV6-1 TRBD2 . CASSEALAGATDTQYF TGTGCCAGCAGTGAAGCTTTAGCGGGGGCCACAGATACGCAGTATTTT